The entry below gives a single T cell receptor beta chain sequence along with its context. Antigen specificity is unknown. One end of the junction fails to match germline, which may point to a read error. The entry originates in a study of shared clonotypes between healthy human individuals. Whole-study results and caveats: Non-shared clonotypes showed lower generation probabilities than clonotypes common to all four donors.

Germline-derived CDR1 and CDR2 are SSHAT and FNYEAQ (reference sequence). The CDR3 runs 13 residues. Researchers ran the assay at a deep level. TCRdb's copy holds only in-frame clones and misses some; the assay was immunoSEQ multiplex PCR. This repertoire shows 800,000 to 1,200,000 clones, about four fifths found once; its top ten account for 0.52%. The specimen was memory CD4+ T cells from PBMCs. The subset here: CD45RA-negative fraction. The chain is built from TRBV7-7 and TRBJ2-1, with D unresolved. The clonotype was recovered from a man aged 18 to 30 in good health. Some clones in this sample may be carry-over from other donors' samples. The CDR3 nucleotides read TGTGCCAGCAGTTTAGGCACGGTGGATGAGCAGTTCTTC. Its protein is CASSLGTVDEQFF.